This entry concerns a single T cell receptor (beta chain). Antigen unknown. This CDR3 has 15 amino acids. Trimming left V 6 bases short and J 2 bases short, with 14 bases between. CDR1 SGHTA and CDR2 FQGNSA come from the germline V gene. After isolation, RNA underwent reverse transcription to generate cDNA as the sequencing template. TCRdb's copy holds only in-frame clones and misses some; the assay was immunoSEQ multiplex PCR. The data hold nearly 200,000 clones, with 58% observed a single time. This entry belongs to a study of CD8+ T cells in alopecia areata. Study details: Tofacitinib administration to treated patients was oral, at 5 to 10 mg twice daily. The study's findings and limits: Scalp sequencing captures resident alphabeta T cells of normal skin too. Patients displayed less clarity in TCR sharing than mice, a finding possibly related to HLA.

Noted treatment: oral pan-JAK inhibitor, 5-10 mg twice daily. Sample: CD4+ T cells sorted from blood, taken at week 24, from a patient treated with tofacitinib. The clonotype comes from a human donor with alopecia areata. The chain uses TRBV7-2 and TRBJ2-1, with a possible D match to TRBD2 (5 bases). The CDR3 bases are TGTGCCAGCAGTCCGCTTGGACTTACCTACAATGAGCAGTTCTTC. This codes for CASSPLGLTYNEQFF.